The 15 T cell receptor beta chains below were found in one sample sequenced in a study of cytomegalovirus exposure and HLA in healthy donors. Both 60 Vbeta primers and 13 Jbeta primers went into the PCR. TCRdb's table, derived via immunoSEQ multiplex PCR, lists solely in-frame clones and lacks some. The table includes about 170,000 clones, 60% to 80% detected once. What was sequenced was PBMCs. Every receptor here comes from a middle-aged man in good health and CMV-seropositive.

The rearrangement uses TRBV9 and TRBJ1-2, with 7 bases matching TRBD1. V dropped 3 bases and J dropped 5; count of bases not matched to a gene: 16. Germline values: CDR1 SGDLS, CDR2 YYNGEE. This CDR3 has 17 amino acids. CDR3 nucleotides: TGTGCCAGCAGCGCTTACCGGGACAGCCCTAAGGCTTATGGCTACACCTTC. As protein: CASSAYRDSPKAYGYTF.

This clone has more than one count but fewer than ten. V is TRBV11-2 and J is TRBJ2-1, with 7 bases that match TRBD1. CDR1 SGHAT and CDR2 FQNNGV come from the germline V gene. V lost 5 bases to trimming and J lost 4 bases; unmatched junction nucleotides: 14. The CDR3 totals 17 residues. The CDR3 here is CASSPRPRGSRYNEQFF. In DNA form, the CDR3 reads TGTGCCAGCAGCCCCCGCCCCAGGGGGTCGAGATACAATGAGCAGTTCTTC.

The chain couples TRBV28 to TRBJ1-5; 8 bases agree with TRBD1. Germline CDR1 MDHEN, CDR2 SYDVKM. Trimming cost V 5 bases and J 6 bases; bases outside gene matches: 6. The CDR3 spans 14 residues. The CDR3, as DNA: TGTGCCAGCAGTCTTCGGACAGGGACTCAGCCCCAGCATTTT. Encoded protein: CASSLRTGTQPQHF.

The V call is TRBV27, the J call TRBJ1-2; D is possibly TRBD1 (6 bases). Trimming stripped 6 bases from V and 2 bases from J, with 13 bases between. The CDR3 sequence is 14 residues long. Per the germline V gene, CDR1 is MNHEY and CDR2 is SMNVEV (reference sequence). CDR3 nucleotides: TGTGCCAGCAGATACCTCACAGGGAACTATGGCTACACCTTC. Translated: CASRYLTGNYGYTF.

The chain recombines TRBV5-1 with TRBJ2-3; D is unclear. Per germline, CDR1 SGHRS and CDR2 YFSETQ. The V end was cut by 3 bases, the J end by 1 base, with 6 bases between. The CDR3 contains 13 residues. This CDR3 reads CASSSVGTDTQYF. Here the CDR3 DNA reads TGCGCCAGCAGCTCGGTGGGCACAGATACGCAGTATTTT.

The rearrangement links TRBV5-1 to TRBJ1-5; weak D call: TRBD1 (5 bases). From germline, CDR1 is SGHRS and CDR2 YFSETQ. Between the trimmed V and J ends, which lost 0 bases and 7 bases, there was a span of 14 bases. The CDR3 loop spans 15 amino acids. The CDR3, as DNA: TGCGCCAGCAGCTTGGATGGGGGACTGGAACAGCCCCAGCATTTT. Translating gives CASSLDGGLEQPQHF. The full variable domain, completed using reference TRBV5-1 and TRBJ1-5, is KAGVTQTPRYLIKTRGQQVTLSCSPISGHRSVSWYQQTPGQGLQFLFEYFSETQRNKGNFPGRFSGRQFSNSRSEMNVSTLELGDSALYLCASSLDGGLEQPQHFGDGTRLSIL.

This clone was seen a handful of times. The CDR3 region is CASHKRGSYNEQFF. The CDR3 region has the DNA TGTGCCAGCCACAAAAGGGGCTCCTACAATGAGCAGTTCTTC. V is TRBV2 and J is TRBJ2-1; D possibly corresponds to TRBD1 (5 bases). The V gene's germline CDR1 is SNHLY and CDR2 FYNNEI. This CDR3 contains 14 residues. V lost 8 bases and J 0 bases, leaving 11 bases between the germline ends.

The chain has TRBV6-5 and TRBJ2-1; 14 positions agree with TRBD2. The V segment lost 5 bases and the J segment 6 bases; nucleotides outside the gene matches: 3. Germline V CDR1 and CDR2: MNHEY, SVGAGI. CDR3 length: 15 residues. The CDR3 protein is CASSPGLAGANEQFF. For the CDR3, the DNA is TGTGCCAGCAGTCCGGGACTAGCGGGAGCCAATGAGCAGTTCTTC.

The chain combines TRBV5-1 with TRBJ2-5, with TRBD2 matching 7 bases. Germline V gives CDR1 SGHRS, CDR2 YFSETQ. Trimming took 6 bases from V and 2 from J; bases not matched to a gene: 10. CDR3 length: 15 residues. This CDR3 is CASNPGGSSQETQYF. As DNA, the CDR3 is TGCGCCAGCAACCCCGGCGGGAGCTCTCAAGAGACCCAGTACTTC.

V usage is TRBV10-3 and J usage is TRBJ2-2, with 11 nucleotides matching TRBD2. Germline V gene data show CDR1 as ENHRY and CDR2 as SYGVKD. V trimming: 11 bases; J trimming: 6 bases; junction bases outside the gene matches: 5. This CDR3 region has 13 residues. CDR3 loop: CAVLAGGPGELFF. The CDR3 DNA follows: TGTGCCGTCCTAGCGGGAGGACCCGGGGAGCTGTTTTTT.

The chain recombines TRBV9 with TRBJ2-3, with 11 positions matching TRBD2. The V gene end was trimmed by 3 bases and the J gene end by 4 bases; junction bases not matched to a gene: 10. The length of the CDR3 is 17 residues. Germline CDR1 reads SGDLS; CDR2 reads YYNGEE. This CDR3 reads CASSGLAGGPGADTQYF. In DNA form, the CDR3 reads TGTGCCAGCAGCGGGTTAGCGGGAGGGCCCGGGGCAGATACGCAGTATTTT.

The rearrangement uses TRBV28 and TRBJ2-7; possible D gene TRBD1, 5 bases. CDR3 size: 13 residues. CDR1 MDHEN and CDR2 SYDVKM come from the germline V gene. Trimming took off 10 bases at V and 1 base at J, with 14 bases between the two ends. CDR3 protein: CATSWTNSYEQYF. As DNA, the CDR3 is TGTGCCACTTCATGGACAAATTCCTACGAGCAGTACTTC.

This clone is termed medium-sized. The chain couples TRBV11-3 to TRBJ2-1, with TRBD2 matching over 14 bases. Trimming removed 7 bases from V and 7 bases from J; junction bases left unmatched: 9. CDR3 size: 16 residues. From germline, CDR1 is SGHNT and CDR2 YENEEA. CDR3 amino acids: CASNRGTSGSGNEQFF. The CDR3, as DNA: TGTGCCAGCAACAGAGGGACTAGCGGGAGTGGGAATGAGCAGTTCTTC.

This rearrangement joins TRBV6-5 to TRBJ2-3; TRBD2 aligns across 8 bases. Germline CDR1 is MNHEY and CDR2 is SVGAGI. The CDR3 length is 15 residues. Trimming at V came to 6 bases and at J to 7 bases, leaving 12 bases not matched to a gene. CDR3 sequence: CASRIAGRGSNTQYF. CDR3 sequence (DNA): TGTGCCAGCAGGATAGCGGGAAGGGGCTCCAATACGCAGTATTTT.

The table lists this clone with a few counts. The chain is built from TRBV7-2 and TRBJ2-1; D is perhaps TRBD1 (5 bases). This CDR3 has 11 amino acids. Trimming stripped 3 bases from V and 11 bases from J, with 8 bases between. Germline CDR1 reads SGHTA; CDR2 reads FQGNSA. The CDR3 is CASSLGRKQFF. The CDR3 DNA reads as TGTGCCAGCAGCTTGGGGCGGAAGCAGTTCTTC. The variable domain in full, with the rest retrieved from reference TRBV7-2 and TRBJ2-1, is GAGVSQSPSNKVTEKGKDVELRCDPISGHTALYWYRQSLGQGLEFLIYFQGNSAPDKSGLPSDRFSAERTGGSVSTLTIQRTQQEDSAVYLCASSLGRKQFFGPGTRLTVL.